This T cell receptor (beta chain) was found in a study of blood T cells in healthy people across ages. Next came a second PCR, run for roughly 7 to 12 cycles, which used a sample-barcoded 5' primer along with a J-beta primer mix. TCRdb reprocessed the 5' RACE reads with MiXCR, giving one entry per CDR3 protein. The sample consists of hundreds of thousands of distinct CDR3 sequences, 58% of them appearing once. From germline, CDR1 is LGHDT and CDR2 YNNKEL (reference sequence). The CDR3 has 16 residues. With 2 bases clipped from V and 3 bases from J, the junction kept 5 bases outside the gene matches. This receptor was taken from a man aged 55 to 69 in good health. Sequenced input: blood. This sequence joins TRBV3-1 and TRBJ2-5; 11 bases fit TRBD2. CDR3 DNA: TGTGCCAGCAGCCAATCCCGACTAGCGGGGAAAGAGACCCAGTACTTC. Translating gives CASSQSRLAGKETQYF.